Here is one TCR beta chain with its context. One end of the junction is discordant with germline, which a read error may explain. Using a constant-region primer together with ProtoScript II reverse transcriptase, TCR beta cDNA was made from 500 ng of total RNA. Libraries covering TCR beta were generated through three nested multiplex PCR rounds (using a slightly modified ARM-PCR). The first two PCR rounds used TRBV1-TRBV30 forward primers with a C-beta reverse primer, about 10 cycles each. One entry per CDR3 protein results from TCRdb running MiXCR on the multiplex PCR reads. The sample carries 70,000 to 85,000 distinct CDR3 sequences, about 64% recorded once. Co-extraction yielded RNA and DNA from 20-30 mg of unsorted bulk tissue. This record belongs to a study of tumor-infiltrating lymphocytes in primary liver carcinoma. The CDR3 is made up of 14 amino acids. CDR1 and CDR2 from the germline V gene are MNHEY and SVGEGT.

Source material: liver tumor tissue from sampling region 4. The subset was: tumor region T4, right-lateral pole. The genes are TRBV6-2 or TRBV6-3 and TRBJ2-3; the D gene could be TRBD1 or TRBD2 (5 bases each). This TCR was sampled from a woman in her sixties with primary liver carcinoma and hepatitis B virus infection. CDR3 coding DNA: TGTGCCAGCACTGGGACCGTTAACACAGATACACAGTATTTT. Its protein is CASTGTVNTDTQYF.